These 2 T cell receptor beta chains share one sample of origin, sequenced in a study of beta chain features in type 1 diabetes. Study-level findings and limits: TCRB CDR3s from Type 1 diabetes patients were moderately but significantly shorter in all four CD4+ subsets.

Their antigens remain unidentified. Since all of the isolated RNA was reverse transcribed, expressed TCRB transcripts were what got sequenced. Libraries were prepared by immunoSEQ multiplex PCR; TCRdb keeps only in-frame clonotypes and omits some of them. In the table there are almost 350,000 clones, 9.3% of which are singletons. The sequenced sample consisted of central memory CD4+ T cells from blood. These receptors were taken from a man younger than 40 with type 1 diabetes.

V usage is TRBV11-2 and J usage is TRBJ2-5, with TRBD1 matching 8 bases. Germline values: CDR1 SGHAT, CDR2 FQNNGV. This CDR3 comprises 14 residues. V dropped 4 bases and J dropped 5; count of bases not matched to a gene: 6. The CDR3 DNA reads TGTGCCAGCAGCTCGGACAGGGTTTTTGAGACCCAGTACTTC. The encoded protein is CASSSDRVFETQYF.

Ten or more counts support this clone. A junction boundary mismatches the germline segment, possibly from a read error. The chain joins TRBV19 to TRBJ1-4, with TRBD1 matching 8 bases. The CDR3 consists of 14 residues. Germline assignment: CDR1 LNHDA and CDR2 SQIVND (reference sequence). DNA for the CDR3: TGTGCCAGCAGTAGAGGACAGGGCGGGGAAAAACTGTTTTTT. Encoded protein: CASSRGQGGEKLFF.